Shown below are 25 T cell receptor beta chains from a single sample sequenced in a study of OX40 agonist ivuxolimab in advanced cancers. Assay: immunoSEQ multiplex PCR; the TCRdb copy retains only in-frame clones and omits some. The sample contains approximately 87,000 clones, roughly 88% of which appear only once. The sequencing here drew on CD4+ or CD8+ T cells sorted from blood, taken in a trial of the OX40 agonist ivuxolimab. Receptors were obtained from an adult with an advanced solid tumor such as melanoma, head and neck, liver or kidney cancer.

This chain uses TRBV7-9 with TRBJ2-7, with no clear D. The CDR3 covers 15 residues. Trimming stripped 2 bases from V and 3 bases from J, with 14 bases between. CDR1 SEHNR and CDR2 FQNEAQ come from the germline V gene (reference sequence). The CDR3 nucleotides are TGTGCCAGCAGCTTATCAGCCACCCGTGGCTACGAGCAGTACTTC. Translation: CASSLSATRGYEQYF.

This chain joins TRBV11-3 and TRBJ1-1; D is unresolved. The V gene lost 1 base and the J gene lost 11 bases, with 14 bases spanning the gap. The CDR3 extends over 13 amino acids. Germline V gene lookup returns CDR1 SGHNT and CDR2 YENEEA. CDR3 nucleotide sequence: TGTGCCAGCAGCTTAGTTGAGGCCCGGACCGCTTTCTTT. Amino acids: CASSLVEARTAFF.

V usage is TRBV7-2 and J usage is TRBJ2-2, with D possibly being TRBD2 (6 bases). The CDR3 consists of 16 residues. Germline V gene data show CDR1 as SGHTA and CDR2 as FQGNSA. Trimming took off 4 bases at V and 3 bases at J, with 15 bases between the two ends. This chain's CDR3 is CASSSYLGGYTGELFF. The CDR3 region has the DNA TGTGCCAGCAGCTCGTATCTCGGGGGTTACACCGGGGAGCTGTTTTTT.

This chain joins TRBV27 and TRBJ1-2, with a possible D match to TRBD1 (5 bases). Trimming removed 5 bases at V and 0 bases at J, with 13 bases between. Looked up from germline, CDR1 is MNHEY and CDR2 is SMNVEV (reference sequence). This CDR3 comprises 15 residues. CDR3 DNA: TGTGCCAGCAGTCCGAGGAGGGGCACTAACTATGGCTACACCTTC. Translating gives CASSPRRGTNYGYTF.

The rearrangement uses TRBV19 and TRBJ1-4; D gene unclear. The CDR3 spans 15 residues. V lost 0 bases to trimming and J lost 3 bases, with 8 bases between them. CDR1 is LNHDA and CDR2 is SQIVND in the germline V gene (reference sequence). DNA for the CDR3: TGTGCCAGTAGTATAGAGGCCAGAGCTAATGAAAAACTGTTTTTT. Translated: CASSIEARANEKLFF.

This rearrangement joins TRBV5-1 to TRBJ2-3; D may be TRBD1 (6 bases). The CDR3 is made up of 14 amino acids. V was clipped by 4 bases and J by 2 bases, with 11 bases between them. Germline CDR1 reads SGHRS; CDR2 reads YFSETQ. CDR3: CASSGGLDTDTQYF. In nucleotides, the CDR3 is TGCGCCAGCAGCGGGGGCTTAGACACAGATACGCAGTATTTT.

This clone turned up a few times. The chain links TRBV19 to TRBJ2-1, with D possibly called TRBD1 or TRBD2 (5 bases each). V lost 4 bases and J lost 2, with 15 bases in between. The CDR3 extends over 16 amino acids. Germline lookup yields CDR1 LNHDA and CDR2 SQIVND (reference sequence). DNA for the CDR3: TGTGCCAGTAGTAAGAGGGCCGGGACGGCCTACAATGAGCAGTTCTTC. This encodes CASSKRAGTAYNEQFF.

Remarks on this clone: At one boundary the junction diverges from the germline segment, which might be a read error. Here the CDR3 DNA reads TGCGCCAGCAGCTTGGATACTGTAGAGGATCGGACCAGGCTCTTC. Translation: CASSLDTVEDRTRLF. This chain uses TRBV5-1 with TRBJ2-1; no clear D. Germline CDR1 reads SGHRS; CDR2 reads YFSETQ. This CDR3 region has 15 residues.

This chain links TRBV7-2 with TRBJ2-2; D could derive from TRBD1 or TRBD2 (6 bases each). V lost 1 base to trimming and J lost 6 bases, with 12 bases between them. Per germline, CDR1 SGHTA and CDR2 FQGNSA. The CDR3 totals 15 residues. The CDR3 reads CASSLVQGGAGELFF. CDR3 DNA sequence: TGTGCCAGCAGCTTAGTACAGGGCGGGGCCGGGGAGCTGTTTTTT.

V is TRBV18 and J is TRBJ2-7; 12 nucleotides align to TRBD2. CDR3 size: 14 residues. CDR1 is KGHSH and CDR2 is LQKENI in the germline V gene. V shed 3 bases, J shed 6 bases, and the junction held 3 bases outside the gene matches. Written as DNA, the CDR3 is TGTGCCAGCTCACCGGAACTAGCGGGAGGCGAGCAGTACTTC. Protein: CASSPELAGGEQYF. Full variable domain (remainder filled in from reference TRBV18 and TRBJ2-7): NAGVMQNPRHLVRRRGQEARLRCSPMKGHSHVYWYRQLPEEGLKFMVYLQKENIIDESGMPKERFSAEFPKEGPSILRIQQVVRGDSAAYFCASSPELAGGEQYFGPGTRLTVT.

J is TRBJ2-2 and V is TRBV11-1; D is perhaps TRBD1 (6 bases). The CDR3 is 15 amino acids. Trimming removed 2 bases at V and 1 base at J, with 8 bases between. CDR1 and CDR2 from the germline V gene are SGHAT and FQDESV (reference sequence). For the CDR3, the DNA is TGTGCCAGCAGCTTATTCAGGGGGAACACCGGGGAGCTGTTTTTT. It yields the protein CASSLFRGNTGELFF.

The rearrangement uses TRBV11-1 and TRBJ2-3; 7 nucleotides match TRBD2. V shed 3 bases, J shed 4 bases, and the junction held 10 bases outside the gene matches. The length of the CDR3 is 16 residues. Germline V gene lookup returns CDR1 SGHAT and CDR2 FQDESV (reference sequence). The CDR3 DNA follows: TGTGCCAGCAGCTTCTTCGGCGGGAGATTACCAGATACGCAGTATTTT. As protein: CASSFFGGRLPDTQYF. Full variable domain (rest looked up from reference TRBV11-1 and TRBJ2-3): EAEVAQSPRYKITEKSQAVAFWCDPISGHATLYWYRQILGQGPELLVQFQDESVVDDSQLPKDRFSAERLKGVDSTLKIQPAELGDSAMYLCASSFFGGRLPDTQYFGPGTRLTVL.

This chain joins TRBV27 and TRBJ1-2; D is unclear. This CDR3 has 12 amino acids. V lost 7 bases and J 4 bases, leaving 10 bases between the germline ends. Germline V gene lookup returns CDR1 MNHEY and CDR2 SMNVEV (reference sequence). The CDR3 loop reads CASKGVGYGYTF. The CDR3, as DNA: TGTGCCAGCAAGGGCGTCGGCTATGGCTACACCTTC.

CDR3 amino acids: CASSDFEQFF. The DNA of the CDR3 is TGTGCCAGCAGCGATTTTGAGCAGTTCTTC. V gene TRBV28 combines with J gene TRBJ2-1; no clear D. Per the germline V gene, CDR1 is MDHEN and CDR2 is SYDVKM. This CDR3 spans 10 amino acids. V was clipped by 6 bases and J by 9 bases, with 6 bases between them.

V and J are TRBV28 and TRBJ1-4; D is ambiguous. CDR3 length equals 12 residues. Germline V gene data show CDR1 as MDHEN and CDR2 as SYDVKM. V lost 3 bases and J lost 4, with 3 bases in between. The CDR3 DNA sequence: TGTGCCAGCAGTTTCCATAATGAAAAACTGTTTTTT. The encoded protein is CASSFHNEKLFF.

This chain joins TRBV2 and TRBJ1-2; D is ambiguous. Germline V CDR1 and CDR2: SNHLY, FYNNEI. The CDR3 consists of 14 residues. V lost 0 bases and J 4 bases, leaving 9 bases between the germline ends. CDR3 region: CASSEATGSYGYTF. The CDR3 DNA reads TGTGCCAGCAGTGAAGCAACGGGGTCCTATGGCTACACCTTC.

This clone was recorded once. This chain joins TRBV13 and TRBJ2-5; no firm D call. This CDR3 is 14 amino acids long. V was cut by 0 bases and J by 5 bases, with 10 bases left in between. Germline V gene data show CDR1 as PRHDT and CDR2 as FYEKMQ (reference sequence). The CDR3 loop reads CASSLGLIRETQYF. The CDR3 DNA reads TGTGCCAGCAGCTTAGGACTAATCAGGGAGACCCAGTACTTC.

As concerns this clone: Germline and junction disagree at one end, which may indicate a read error. This sequence joins TRBV5-1 and TRBJ2-5, with D maybe TRBD1 (6 bases). Germline V CDR1 and CDR2: SGHRS, YFSETQ. This CDR3 region has 15 residues. The CDR3 loop is CASTLLGTSEETQYF. The CDR3 bases are TGCGCCAGCACCTTGCTTGGGACAAGCGAAGAGACCCAGTACTTC.

The rearrangement links TRBV18 to TRBJ1-1; D is ambiguous. Germline CDR1 and CDR2: KGHSH and LQKENI. Trimming removed 3 bases from V and 1 base from J, with 15 bases in between. CDR3 length: 16 residues. DNA for the CDR3: TGTGCCAGCTCACCGATGTCAGTGGGGAAGAACACTGAAGCTTTCTTT. Residues: CASSPMSVGKNTEAFF. The complete variable domain, with remaining parts taken from reference TRBV18 and TRBJ1-1, reads NAGVMQNPRHLVRRRGQEARLRCSPMKGHSHVYWYRQLPEEGLKFMVYLQKENIIDESGMPKERFSAEFPKEGPSILRIQQVVRGDSAAYFCASSPMSVGKNTEAFFGQGTRLTVV.

The CDR3 loop is CASGPGLAVPDTQYF. In DNA form, the CDR3 reads TGCGCCAGCGGTCCCGGACTAGCGGTCCCGGATACGCAGTATTTT. The chain has TRBV5-1 and TRBJ2-3, with 10 nucleotides matching TRBD2. The V and J ends lost 7 bases and 6 bases, in that order; junction bases with no gene match: 11. Germline loops: CDR1 SGHRS, CDR2 YFSETQ. The CDR3 is made up of 15 amino acids.

This rearrangement joins TRBV6-6 to TRBJ2-5; 11 nucleotides match TRBD2. V shed 5 bases and J 5 bases; nucleotides not matched to a gene: 4. The CDR3 has 14 amino acids. Germline CDR1 and CDR2: MNHNY and SVGAGI (reference sequence). The CDR3 spells CASSIAGGGETQYF. Written as DNA, the CDR3 is TGTGCCAGCAGTATAGCGGGAGGGGGGGAGACCCAGTACTTC.

The chain joins TRBV14 to TRBJ1-1; D is ambiguous. This CDR3 contains 13 residues. Germline loops: CDR1 SGHDN, CDR2 FVKESK. V lost 4 bases and J 0 bases, leaving 6 bases between the germline ends. This chain's CDR3 is CASSPSLNTEAFF. CDR3 in DNA: TGTGCCAGCAGCCCCAGCCTGAACACTGAAGCTTTCTTT.

This chain uses TRBV18 with TRBJ1-1, with TRBD1 identical over 7 bases. Germline CDR1 is KGHSH and CDR2 is LQKENI. The CDR3 spans 14 residues. The V gene end was trimmed by 2 bases and the J gene end by 7 bases; junction bases not matched to a gene: 7. The CDR3: CASSPTRNRGEAFF. CDR3 nucleotide sequence: TGTGCCAGCTCACCAACCCGGAACAGGGGTGAAGCTTTCTTT.

The chain uses TRBV28 and TRBJ2-5, with TRBD2 matching 7 bases. This CDR3 region has 16 residues. CDR1 MDHEN and CDR2 SYDVKM come from the germline V gene. Losses at the gene ends were 9 bases for V and 5 bases for J; bases not matched to a gene: 18. The CDR3 bases are TGTGCCAGTTCGACCCAGCGGGGAGGTTCCTGGGAGACCCAGTACTTC. Protein sequence: CASSTQRGGSWETQYF.

This chain connects TRBV5-1 to TRBJ2-1, with 7 positions matching TRBD2. Per the germline V gene, CDR1 is SGHRS and CDR2 is YFSETQ. V lost 1 base, J lost 8 bases, and 9 bases stayed unmatched. This CDR3 has 15 amino acids. CDR3 amino acids: CASSLRASGKYEQFF. The CDR3 DNA reads as TGCGCCAGCAGCTTGAGGGCTAGCGGCAAGTATGAGCAGTTCTTC.